This T cell receptor (beta chain) was recovered during a study of post-analysis software for immune sequencing data. Study information: Relapsing-remitting, secondary progressive and progressive-relapsing multiple sclerosis were all included among the disease courses.

Presence of unique molecular identifiers characterized the TCR beta cDNA libraries. TCRdb reanalysed the PCR reads using MiXCR and keeps one entry per CDR3 protein. In the table there are about 430,000 distinct CDR3 sequences, 39% of which are singletons. This clonotype was observed a few times. Its antigen remains unidentified. Germline CDR1 and CDR2: SQVTM and ANQGSEA. The CDR3 loop spans 12 amino acids. Trimming removed 6 bases at V and 3 bases at J, with 12 bases between. Study-wide findings and caveats: Strong co-clustering by F measure was seen for same-batch samples. Normalized Chao1 diversity was significantly lower in multiple sclerosis patients than in controls. TRBV segments more frequent in patients than in controls numbered a few and included TRBV5-6, TRBV5-1 and TRBV20-1.

The material sequenced was blood. The sequence came from a girl aged 2-10 years with multiple sclerosis. The chain links TRBV29-1 to TRBJ2-7; possibly TRBD1 for D (8 bases). The CDR3 loop is CSVDREGYEQYF. CDR3 bases: TGCAGCGTGGACAGGGAGGGCTACGAGCAGTACTTC.